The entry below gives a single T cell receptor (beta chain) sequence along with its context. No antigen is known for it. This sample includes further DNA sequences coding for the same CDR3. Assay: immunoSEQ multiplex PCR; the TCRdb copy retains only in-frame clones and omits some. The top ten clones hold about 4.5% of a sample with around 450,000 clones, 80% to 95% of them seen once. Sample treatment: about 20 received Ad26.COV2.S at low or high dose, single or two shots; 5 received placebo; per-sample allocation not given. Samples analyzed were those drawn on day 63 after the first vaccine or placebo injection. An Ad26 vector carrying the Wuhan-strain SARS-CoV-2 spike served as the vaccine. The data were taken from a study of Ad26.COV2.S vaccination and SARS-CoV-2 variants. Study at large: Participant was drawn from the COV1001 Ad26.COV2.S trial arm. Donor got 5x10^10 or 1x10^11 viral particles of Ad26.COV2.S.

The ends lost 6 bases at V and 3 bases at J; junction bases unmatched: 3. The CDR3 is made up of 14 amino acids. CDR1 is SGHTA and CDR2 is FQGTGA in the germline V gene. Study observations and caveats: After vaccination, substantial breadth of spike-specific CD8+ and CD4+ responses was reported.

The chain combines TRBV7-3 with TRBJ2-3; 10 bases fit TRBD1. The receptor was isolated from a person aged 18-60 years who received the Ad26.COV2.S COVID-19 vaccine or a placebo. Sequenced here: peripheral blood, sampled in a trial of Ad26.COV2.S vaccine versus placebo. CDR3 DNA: TGTGCCAGCAGTCGGACAGGGGGGACAGATACGCAGTATTTT. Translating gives CASSRTGGTDTQYF.